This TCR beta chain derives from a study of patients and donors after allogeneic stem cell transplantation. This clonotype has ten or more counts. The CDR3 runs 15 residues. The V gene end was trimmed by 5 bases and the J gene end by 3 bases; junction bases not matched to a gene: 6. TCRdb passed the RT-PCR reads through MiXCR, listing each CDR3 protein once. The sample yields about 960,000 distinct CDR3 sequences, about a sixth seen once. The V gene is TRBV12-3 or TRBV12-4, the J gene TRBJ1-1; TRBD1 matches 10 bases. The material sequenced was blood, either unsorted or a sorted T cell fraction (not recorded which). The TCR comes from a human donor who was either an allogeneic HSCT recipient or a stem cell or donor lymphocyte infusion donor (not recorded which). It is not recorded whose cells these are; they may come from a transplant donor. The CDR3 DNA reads TGTGCCAGCAGTCCCACCGGGACAGGGGACACTGAAGCTTTCTTT. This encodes CASSPTGTGDTEAFF.